A single sample is the source of the 2 T cell receptor beta chains below, sequenced in a study of cytomegalovirus exposure and HLA in healthy donors. Primers included in the PCR were 60 Vbeta and 13 Jbeta primers. Generated by immunoSEQ multiplex PCR, the TCRdb table keeps only in-frame clones and is missing some. This table has about 96,000 clones, roughly 79% appearing once. The sequencing input was PBMCs. The receptors shown here come from a female donor in good health and CMV-seropositive.

V and J are TRBV6-5 and TRBJ2-2; D gene uncertain. The V end was cut by 5 bases, the J end by 5 bases, with 6 bases between. The CDR3 has 12 amino acids. CDR1 is MNHEY, CDR2 SVGAGI, per germline. CDR3 DNA sequence: TGTGCCAGCAGTCTGACAACCGGGGAGCTGTTTTTT. Its translation is CASSLTTGELFF.

This chain connects TRBV6-6 to TRBJ2-5, with 9 bases fitting TRBD2. CDR1 MNHNY and CDR2 SVGAGI come from the germline V gene (reference sequence). V was pared by 0 bases and J by 3 bases, with 2 bases of the junction left unmatched. The length of the CDR3 is 15 residues. This CDR3 reads CASSYSLAGEETQYF. For the CDR3, the DNA is TGTGCCAGCAGTTACTCCTTAGCGGGAGAAGAGACCCAGTACTTC.